This entry features one T cell receptor beta chain sequence. Antigen specificity is unknown. Germline lookup yields CDR1 LGHNA and CDR2 YNFKEQ. CDR3 length equals 18 residues. Trimming removed 0 bases from V and 4 bases from J, with 21 bases in between. The PCR made use of 60 Vbeta and 13 Jbeta primers. The assay was immunoSEQ multiplex PCR, and TCRdb's table has in-frame clones only and misses some. The record lists 180,000 or so clones, of which the ten most abundant hold roughly 0.74%. This record belongs to a study of cytomegalovirus exposure and HLA in healthy donors. Notes on the study in general: Several top significant clusters appeared, in a later analysis, to be linked to common viral pathogens. Altogether, more than 150 TCR beta chains were recorded as cytomegalovirus-associated. Upon later analysis, HLA-associated TCR beta chains proved more clonally expanded than other, equally common chains.

The receptor was isolated from a boy between 10 and 17 years old in good health and CMV-seronegative. V is TRBV4-2 and J is TRBJ1-2; possible D gene TRBD1, 5 bases. Sequenced input: PBMCs. CDR3 region: CASSQEGRGREALYGYTF. The CDR3 DNA sequence: TGTGCCAGCAGCCAAGAGGGGAGGGGTCGGGAGGCTCTCTATGGCTACACCTTC.